One T cell receptor (beta chain) is described in this entry. V lost 6 bases and J lost 3; bases outside the gene matches: 6. The CDR3 totals 15 residues. The germline V gene encodes CDR1 SGHTA and CDR2 FQGNSA. The data were obtained in a study of control samples from healthy donors and cancer patients. The method was immunoSEQ multiplex PCR; TCRdb's version includes in-frame clones alone and lacks a portion of them. The repertoire has 350,000 to 450,000 clones, 75% to 95% of them found once; the top ten carry around 6.4%. The genes are TRBV7-2 and TRBJ2-3; 10 bases match TRBD1. The sample was PBMCs. The sequence was collected from a middle-aged man with head and neck cancer. The CDR3, as DNA: TGTGCCAGCAGGACGGGACAGGGGTGGACAGATACGCAGTATTTT. It specifies CASRTGQGWTDTQYF.